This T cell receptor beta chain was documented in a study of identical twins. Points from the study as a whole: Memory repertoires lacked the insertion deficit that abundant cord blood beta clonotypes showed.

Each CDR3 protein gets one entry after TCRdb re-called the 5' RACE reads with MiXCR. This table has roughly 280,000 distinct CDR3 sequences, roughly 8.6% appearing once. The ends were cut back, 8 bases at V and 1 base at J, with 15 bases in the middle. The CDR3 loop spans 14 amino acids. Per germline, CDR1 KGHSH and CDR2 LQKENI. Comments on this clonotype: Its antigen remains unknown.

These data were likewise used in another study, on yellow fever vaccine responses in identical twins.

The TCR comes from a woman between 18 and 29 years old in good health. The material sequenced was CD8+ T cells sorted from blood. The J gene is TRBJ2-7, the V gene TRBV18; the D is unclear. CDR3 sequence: CASPKHGTSYEQYF. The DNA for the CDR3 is TGTGCCAGCCCCAAACACGGAACGTCCTACGAGCAGTACTTC.